This T cell receptor (beta chain) was observed in a study of cytotoxic CD8 clonotypes in ibrutinib-treated CLL. Study-wide background: Around 12 relapsed/refractory, some 16 treatment-naive; approximately 18 IGHV unmutated. Complete response was seen in 2 patients and partial in approximately 25; about twelve progressed and about 15 stayed remitted after a median roughly 65 months. Sequenced samples delivered averages of 200,000 to 300,000 productive templates and around 90,000 productive rearrangements.

This table comes from immunoSEQ multiplex PCR, and its TCRdb copy is limited to in-frame clones, with some not included. The data contain around 60,000 clones, less than 75% of them singletons. Study-wide points: At ibrutinib response, clonality increased, and at progression it declined back toward baseline.

The CDR3 runs 14 residues. Germline lookup yields CDR1 MDHEN and CDR2 SYDVKM. V lost 7 bases and J lost 6, with 18 bases in between. This clone was counted a single time. The antigen remains undetermined. Sequencing was performed on PBMCs, taken after 12 months of ibrutinib treatment. The receptor was isolated from a human donor with chronic lymphocytic leukemia. The gene calls are TRBV28 and TRBJ1-2; D is unresolved. The CDR3 spells CASTLGSERDGYTF. CDR3 DNA: TGTGCCAGCACCTTAGGATCCGAGCGGGATGGCTACACCTTC.